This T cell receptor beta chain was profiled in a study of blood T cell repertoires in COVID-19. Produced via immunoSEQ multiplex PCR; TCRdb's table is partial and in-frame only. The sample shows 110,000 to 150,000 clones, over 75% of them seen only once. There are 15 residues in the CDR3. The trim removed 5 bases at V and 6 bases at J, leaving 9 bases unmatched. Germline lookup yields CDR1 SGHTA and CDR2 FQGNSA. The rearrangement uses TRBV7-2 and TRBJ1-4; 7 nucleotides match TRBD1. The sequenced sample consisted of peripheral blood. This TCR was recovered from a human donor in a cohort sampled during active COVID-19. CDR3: CASSPNRGGDEKLFF. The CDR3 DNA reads TGTGCCAGCAGCCCGAACAGGGGCGGCGATGAAAAACTGTTTTTT.